The rows below give T cell receptor beta chains drawn from one sample of a study of control samples from healthy donors and cancer patients. Using immunoSEQ multiplex PCR, the repertoire was profiled, and TCRdb retains in-frame clones only, with some absent. The data hold approximately 170,000 clones, with 90% to 95% observed a single time. The sequenced material came from blood. The source is a woman in her fifties or sixties in good health. The CDR3 runs from the conserved cysteine through the conserved F or W. Each record gives: V gene, D gene, clone size, J gene, CDR3 protein, CDR3 DNA. The D gene is left open where the match is weak. Size is stated for part of the rows, as once, few or many counts, or as a class when the clone is expanded.

v_call: TRBV6-2/TRBV6-3; d_call: TRBD1; clone_size: once; j_call: TRBJ1-1; cdr3_aa: CASSYTRTGAHTEAFF; cdr3_nt: TGTGCCAGCAGTTACACGAGGACAGGAGCGCACACTGAAGCTTTCTTT
v_call: TRBV7-9; d_call: TRBD1; clone_size: -; j_call: TRBJ1-1; cdr3_aa: CASSQGQGETEAFF; cdr3_nt: TGTGCCAGCAGCCAAGGACAGGGAGAGACTGAAGCTTTCTTT
v_call: TRBV3-1/TRBV3-2; d_call: -; clone_size: -; j_call: TRBJ2-5; cdr3_aa: CASSPSPGKTQYF; cdr3_nt: TGTGCCAGCAGCCCATCCCCAGGAAAGACCCAGTACTTC
v_call: TRBV23-1; d_call: TRBD1; clone_size: -; j_call: TRBJ1-2; cdr3_aa: CASSLKGRDRRKNYGYTF; cdr3_nt: TGCGCCAGCAGCCTAAAAGGAAGGGACAGGCGTAAGAACTATGGCTACACCTTC
v_call: TRBV27; d_call: TRBD1; clone_size: -; j_call: TRBJ2-2; cdr3_aa: CASSSRQGAFPWELFF; cdr3_nt: TGTGCCAGCAGTTCCCGCCAGGGGGCCTTTCCCTGGGAGCTGTTTTTT
v_call: TRBV3-1/TRBV3-2; d_call: TRBD1; clone_size: -; j_call: TRBJ2-1; cdr3_aa: CASSDRVSDEQFF; cdr3_nt: TGTGCCAGCAGCGACAGGGTTAGCGATGAGCAGTTCTTC
v_call: TRBV12-3/TRBV12-4; d_call: TRBD1; clone_size: -; j_call: TRBJ2-7; cdr3_aa: CASNIGTGLEQYF; cdr3_nt: TGTGCCAGCAACATAGGGACAGGGCTCGAGCAGTACTTC
v_call: TRBV2; d_call: -; clone_size: -; j_call: TRBJ1-1; cdr3_aa: CASSLMDVGGREAFF; cdr3_nt: TGTGCCAGCAGCCTAATGGATGTCGGGGGACGTGAAGCTTTCTTT
v_call: TRBV6-5; d_call: -; clone_size: once; j_call: TRBJ1-3; cdr3_aa: CASSYTGRLDGTIYF; cdr3_nt: TGTGCCAGCAGTTACACTGGACGTCTGGATGGCACCATATATTTT
v_call: TRBV7-2; d_call: TRBD2; clone_size: -; j_call: TRBJ2-7; cdr3_aa: CASSPSSGGMFVEQYF; cdr3_nt: TGTGCCAGCAGCCCCTCTAGCGGGGGGATGTTCGTGGAGCAGTACTTC
v_call: TRBV7-2; d_call: -; clone_size: -; j_call: TRBJ2-3; cdr3_aa: CASSFRGTDTQYF; cdr3_nt: TGTGCCAGCAGCTTCCGGGGAACAGATACGCAGTATTTT
v_call: TRBV6-5; d_call: -; clone_size: -; j_call: TRBJ1-2; cdr3_aa: CATSFRGYTF; cdr3_nt: TGTGCCACCTCCTTCCGGGGCTACACCTTC
v_call: TRBV6-2/TRBV6-3; d_call: -; clone_size: -; j_call: TRBJ1-1; cdr3_aa: CASSPRGLGAFF; cdr3_nt: TGTGCCAGCAGTCCCCGGGGGTTAGGAGCTTTCTTT
v_call: TRBV5-1; d_call: -; clone_size: once; j_call: TRBJ2-3; cdr3_aa: CASSLSVQARDTQYF; cdr3_nt: TGCGCCAGCAGCTTGTCGGTACAGGCTAGAGATACGCAGTATTTT
v_call: TRBV5-5; d_call: -; clone_size: once; j_call: TRBJ2-7; cdr3_aa: CASSLAGDTYYEQYF; cdr3_nt: TGTGCCAGCAGCTTGGCCGGGGACACCTACTACGAGCAGTACTTC
v_call: TRBV15; d_call: TRBD1; clone_size: -; j_call: TRBJ2-3; cdr3_aa: CATGTRQGSTDTQYF; cdr3_nt: TGTGCCACCGGGACGAGACAGGGGAGCACAGATACGCAGTATTTT
v_call: TRBV19; d_call: -; clone_size: -; j_call: TRBJ1-5; cdr3_aa: CASSIVGDSVSQPQHF; cdr3_nt: TGTGCCAGTAGTATAGTTGGCGACTCGGTAAGTCAGCCCCAGCATTTT
v_call: TRBV7-9; d_call: -; clone_size: -; j_call: TRBJ1-6; cdr3_aa: CASSFEVPNSPLHF; cdr3_nt: TGTGCCAGCAGTTTTGAGGTCCCTAATTCACCCCTCCACTTT
v_call: TRBV10-1; d_call: TRBD1; clone_size: -; j_call: TRBJ2-7; cdr3_aa: CASSEYGDRGYEQYF; cdr3_nt: TGCGCCAGCAGTGAATACGGGGACAGGGGATACGAGCAGTACTTC
v_call: TRBV18; d_call: -; clone_size: -; j_call: TRBJ2-1; cdr3_aa: CASSPLDGDNEQFF; cdr3_nt: TGTGCCAGCTCACCGCTTGACGGAGACAATGAGCAGTTCTTC
v_call: TRBV6-2/TRBV6-3; d_call: -; clone_size: -; j_call: TRBJ1-5; cdr3_aa: CASSYSGSQHF; cdr3_nt: TGTGCCAGCAGTTACTCAGGGTCCCAGCATTTT
v_call: TRBV30; d_call: TRBD2; clone_size: -; j_call: TRBJ2-7; cdr3_aa: CASGLGSEQYF; cdr3_nt: TGTGCCTCGGGACTAGGCTCCGAGCAGTACTTC
v_call: TRBV11-1; d_call: -; clone_size: -; j_call: TRBJ2-5; cdr3_aa: CASSLEGTMYQETQYF; cdr3_nt: TGTGCCAGCAGCTTAGAAGGGACGATGTACCAAGAGACCCAGTACTTC
v_call: TRBV13; d_call: -; clone_size: -; j_call: TRBJ1-3; cdr3_aa: CASSLGNSGNTIYF; cdr3_nt: TGTGCCAGCAGCTTAGGTAACTCTGGAAACACCATATATTTT